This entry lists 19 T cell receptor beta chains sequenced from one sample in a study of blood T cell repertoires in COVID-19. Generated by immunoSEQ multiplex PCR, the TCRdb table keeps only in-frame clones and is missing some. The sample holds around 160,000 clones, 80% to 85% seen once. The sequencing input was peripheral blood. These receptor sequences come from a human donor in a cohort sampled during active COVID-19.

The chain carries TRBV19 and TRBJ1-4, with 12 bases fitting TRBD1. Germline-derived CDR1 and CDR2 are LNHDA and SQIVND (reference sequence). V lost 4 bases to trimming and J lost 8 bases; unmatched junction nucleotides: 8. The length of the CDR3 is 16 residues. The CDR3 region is CASSTGDRGQGEKLFF. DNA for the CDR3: TGTGCCAGTAGTACCGGGGACAGGGGGCAAGGAGAAAAACTGTTTTTT.

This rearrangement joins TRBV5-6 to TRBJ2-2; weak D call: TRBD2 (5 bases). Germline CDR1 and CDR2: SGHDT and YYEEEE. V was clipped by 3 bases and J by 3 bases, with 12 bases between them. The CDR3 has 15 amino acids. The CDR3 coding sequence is TGTGCCAGCAGCTGGGGAGTTTGGGACACCGGGGAGCTGTTTTTT. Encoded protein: CASSWGVWDTGELFF.

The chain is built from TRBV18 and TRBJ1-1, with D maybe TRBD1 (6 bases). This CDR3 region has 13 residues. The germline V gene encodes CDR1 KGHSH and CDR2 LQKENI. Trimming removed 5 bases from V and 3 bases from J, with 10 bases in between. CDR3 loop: CASSSNRDTEAFF. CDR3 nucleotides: TGTGCCAGCTCATCGAACAGGGACACTGAAGCTTTCTTT.

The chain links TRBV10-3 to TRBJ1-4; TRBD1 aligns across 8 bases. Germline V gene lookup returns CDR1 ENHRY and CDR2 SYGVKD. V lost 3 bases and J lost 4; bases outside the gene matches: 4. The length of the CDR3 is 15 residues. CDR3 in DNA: TGTGCCATCAGTGAATTCGGACAGGGTAATGAAAAACTGTTTTTT. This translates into CAISEFGQGNEKLFF.

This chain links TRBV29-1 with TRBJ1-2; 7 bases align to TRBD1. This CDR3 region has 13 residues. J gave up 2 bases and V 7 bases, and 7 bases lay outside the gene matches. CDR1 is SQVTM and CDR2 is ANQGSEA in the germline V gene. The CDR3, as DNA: TGCAGCGCCGCCCGGGACAGCAACTATGGCTACACCTTC. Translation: CSAARDSNYGYTF.

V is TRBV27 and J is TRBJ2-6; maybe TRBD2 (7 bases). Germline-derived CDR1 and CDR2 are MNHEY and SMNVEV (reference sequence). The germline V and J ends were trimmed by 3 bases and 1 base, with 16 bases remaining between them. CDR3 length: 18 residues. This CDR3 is CASSFLARGGSGANVLTF. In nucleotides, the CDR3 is TGTGCCAGCAGTTTCCTGGCCAGGGGAGGGTCTGGGGCCAACGTCCTGACTTTC.

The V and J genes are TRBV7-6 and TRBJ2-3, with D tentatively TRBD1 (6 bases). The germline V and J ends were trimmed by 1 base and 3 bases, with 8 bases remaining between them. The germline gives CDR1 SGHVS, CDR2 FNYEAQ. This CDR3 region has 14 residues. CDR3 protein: CASSLGQGTDTQYF. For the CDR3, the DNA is TGTGCCAGCAGCTTAGGGCAGGGGACAGATACGCAGTATTTT.

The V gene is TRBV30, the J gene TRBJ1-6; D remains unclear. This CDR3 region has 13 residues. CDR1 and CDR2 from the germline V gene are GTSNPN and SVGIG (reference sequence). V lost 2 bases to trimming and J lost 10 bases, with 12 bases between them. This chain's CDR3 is CAWSPPSVSPLHF. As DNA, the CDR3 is TGTGCCTGGAGTCCTCCGTCGGTCTCACCCCTCCACTTT. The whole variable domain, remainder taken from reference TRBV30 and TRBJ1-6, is SQTIHQWPATLVQPVGSPLSLECTVEGTSNPNLYWYRQAAGRGLQLLFYSVGIGQISSEVPQNLSASRPQDRQFILSSKKLLLSDSGFYLCAWSPPSVSPLHFGNGTRLTVT.

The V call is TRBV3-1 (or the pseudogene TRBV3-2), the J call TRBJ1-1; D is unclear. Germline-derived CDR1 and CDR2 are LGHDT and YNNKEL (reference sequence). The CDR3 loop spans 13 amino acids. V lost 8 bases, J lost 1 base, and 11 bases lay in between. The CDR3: CASRPRRNTEAFF. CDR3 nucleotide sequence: TGTGCCAGCCGACCGAGGAGGAACACTGAAGCTTTCTTT.

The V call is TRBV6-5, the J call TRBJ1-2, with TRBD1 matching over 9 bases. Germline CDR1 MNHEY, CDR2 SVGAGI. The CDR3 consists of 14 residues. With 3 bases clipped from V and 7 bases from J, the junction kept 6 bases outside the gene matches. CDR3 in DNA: TGTGCCAGCAGTTATCAAACAGGGGGCCGTGGCTACACCTTC. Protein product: CASSYQTGGRGYTF.

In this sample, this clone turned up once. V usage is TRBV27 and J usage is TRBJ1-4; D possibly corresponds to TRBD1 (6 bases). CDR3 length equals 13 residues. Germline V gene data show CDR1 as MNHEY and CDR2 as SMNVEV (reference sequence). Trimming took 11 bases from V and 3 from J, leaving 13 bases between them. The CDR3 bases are TGTGCCGGACGGGACATTGCTAATGAAAAACTGTTTTTT. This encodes CAGRDIANEKLFF.

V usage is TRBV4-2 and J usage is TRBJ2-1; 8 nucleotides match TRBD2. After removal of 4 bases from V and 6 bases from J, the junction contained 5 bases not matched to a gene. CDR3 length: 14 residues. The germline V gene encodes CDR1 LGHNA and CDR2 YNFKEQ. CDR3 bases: TGTGCCAGCAGCCCAGGACTAGCTGCCAATGAGCAGTTCTTC. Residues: CASSPGLAANEQFF.

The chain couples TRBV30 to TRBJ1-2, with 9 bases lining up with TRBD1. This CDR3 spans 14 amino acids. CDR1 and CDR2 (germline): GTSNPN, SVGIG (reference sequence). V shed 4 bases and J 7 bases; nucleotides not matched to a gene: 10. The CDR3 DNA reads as TGTGCCTGGACCGTGATACAGGGGGCAGGTGGCTACACCTTC. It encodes CAWTVIQGAGGYTF.

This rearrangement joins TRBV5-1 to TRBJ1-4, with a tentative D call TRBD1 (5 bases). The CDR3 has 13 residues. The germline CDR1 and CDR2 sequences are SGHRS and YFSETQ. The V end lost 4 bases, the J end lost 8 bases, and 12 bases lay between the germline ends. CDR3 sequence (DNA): TGCGCCAGCAGCCCGGGACTCAGGGAAAAACTGTTTTTT. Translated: CASSPGLREKLFF.

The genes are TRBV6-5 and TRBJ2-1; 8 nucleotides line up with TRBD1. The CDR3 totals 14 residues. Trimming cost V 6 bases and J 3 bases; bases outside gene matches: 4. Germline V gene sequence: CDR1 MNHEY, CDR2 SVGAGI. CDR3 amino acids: CASRVGQGYNEQFF. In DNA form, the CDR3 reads TGTGCCAGCAGGGTAGGACAGGGCTACAATGAGCAGTTCTTC.

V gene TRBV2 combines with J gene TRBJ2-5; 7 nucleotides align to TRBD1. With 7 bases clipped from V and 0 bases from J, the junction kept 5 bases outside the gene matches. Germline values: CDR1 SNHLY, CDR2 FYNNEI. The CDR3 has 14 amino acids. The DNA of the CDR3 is TGTGCCAGCACGCCGGACAGGTACCAAGAGACCCAGTACTTC. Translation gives CASTPDRYQETQYF.

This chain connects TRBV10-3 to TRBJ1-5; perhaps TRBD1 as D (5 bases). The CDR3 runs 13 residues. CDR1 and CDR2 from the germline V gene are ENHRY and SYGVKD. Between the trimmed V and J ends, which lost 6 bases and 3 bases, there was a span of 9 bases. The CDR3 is CAIRGEFNQPQHF. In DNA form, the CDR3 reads TGTGCCATCAGAGGGGAATTCAATCAGCCCCAGCATTTT.

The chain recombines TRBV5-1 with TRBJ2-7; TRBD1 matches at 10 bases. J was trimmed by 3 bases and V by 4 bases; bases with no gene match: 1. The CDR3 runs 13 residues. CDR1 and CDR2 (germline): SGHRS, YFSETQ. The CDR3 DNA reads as TGCGCCAGCAGCCGGGACAGGGGCTACGAGCAGTACTTC. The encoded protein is CASSRDRGYEQYF.

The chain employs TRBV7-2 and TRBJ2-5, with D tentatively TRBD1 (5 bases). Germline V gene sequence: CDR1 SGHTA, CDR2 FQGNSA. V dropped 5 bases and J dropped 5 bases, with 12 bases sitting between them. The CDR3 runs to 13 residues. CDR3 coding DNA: TGTGCCAGCAGCGCGGACCCAGGGGAGACCCAGTACTTC. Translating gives CASSADPGETQYF. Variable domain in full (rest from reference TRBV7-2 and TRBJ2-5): GAGVSQSPSNKVTEKGKDVELRCDPISGHTALYWYRQSLGQGLEFLIYFQGNSAPDKSGLPSDRFSAERTGGSVSTLTIQRTQQEDSAVYLCASSADPGETQYFGPGTRLLVL.